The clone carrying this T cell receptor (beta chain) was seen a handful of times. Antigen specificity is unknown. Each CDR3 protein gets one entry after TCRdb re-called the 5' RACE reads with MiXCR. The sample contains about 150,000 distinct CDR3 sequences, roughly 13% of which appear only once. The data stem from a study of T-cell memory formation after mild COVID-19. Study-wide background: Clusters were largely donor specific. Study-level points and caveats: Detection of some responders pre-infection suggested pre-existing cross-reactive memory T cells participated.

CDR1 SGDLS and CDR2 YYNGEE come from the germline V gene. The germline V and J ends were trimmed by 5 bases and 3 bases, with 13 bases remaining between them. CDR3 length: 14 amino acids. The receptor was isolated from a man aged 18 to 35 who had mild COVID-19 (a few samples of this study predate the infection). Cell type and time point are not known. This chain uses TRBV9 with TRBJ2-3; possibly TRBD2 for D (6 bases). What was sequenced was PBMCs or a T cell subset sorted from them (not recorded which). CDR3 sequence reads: CASRTPGLTDTQYF. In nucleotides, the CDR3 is TGTGCCAGCAGGACCCCGGGACTGACAGATACGCAGTATTTT.